What follows are 5 T cell receptor beta chains derived from one specimen sequenced in a study of blood T cell repertoires in COVID-19. Assay used: immunoSEQ multiplex PCR; TCRdb lists only in-frame clones, some missing. In the table there are 270,000 or so clones, roughly 89% of which are singletons. What was sequenced was peripheral blood. The source is a woman in her thirties or forties who had recovered from COVID-19.

The V gene is TRBV27, the J gene TRBJ2-3; a weak D match, TRBD1 (6 bases). This CDR3 contains 17 residues. Trimming shortened V by 0 bases and J by 3 bases, and 16 bases separated the two germline ends. Germline-derived CDR1 and CDR2 are MNHEY and SMNVEV (reference sequence). This CDR3 reads CASSLSYQGSGTDTQYF. The DNA of the CDR3 is TGTGCCAGCAGTTTATCTTACCAGGGGTCGGGGACAGATACGCAGTATTTT.

The chain has TRBV10-3 and TRBJ2-5; 8 bases map to TRBD2. V lost 9 bases, J lost 5 bases, and 5 bases stayed unmatched. CDR3 length equals 12 residues. Germline V gene data show CDR1 as ENHRY and CDR2 as SYGVKD. The CDR3 sequence is CAISPGGETQYF. The CDR3 DNA follows: TGTGCCATTTCACCGGGGGGGGAGACCCAGTACTTC.

This clone was observed once. The rearrangement joins TRBV5-5 to TRBJ2-7, with 8 nucleotides matching TRBD1. The CDR3 loop spans 14 amino acids. CDR1 and CDR2 from the germline V gene are SGHKS and YYEKEE (reference sequence). With 4 bases clipped from V and 5 bases from J, the junction kept 8 bases outside the gene matches. DNA for the CDR3: TGTGCCAGCAGCCCCGGGACAGGCGAACACGAGCAGTACTTC. Translated: CASSPGTGEHEQYF.

The V and J genes are TRBV18 and TRBJ2-7, with D possibly being TRBD1 (5 bases). The CDR3 is 14 amino acids. Trimming stripped 2 bases from V and 6 bases from J, with 14 bases between. Germline V gene data show CDR1 as KGHSH and CDR2 as LQKENI. CDR3 amino acids: CASSPSRELGEQYV. The DNA for the CDR3 is TGTGCCAGCTCACCATCCAGGGAATTAGGCGAGCAGTACGTC.

V is TRBV6-5 and J is TRBJ2-4, with a possible D match to TRBD2 (5 bases). CDR3 size: 16 residues. Looked up from germline, CDR1 is MNHEY and CDR2 is SVGAGI. V lost 2 bases and J lost 1, with 12 bases in between. The CDR3 sequence is CASSYRGEEAKNIQYF. Here the CDR3 DNA reads TGTGCCAGCAGTTACCGGGGAGAGGAGGCCAAAAACATTCAGTACTTC.